This T cell receptor beta chain was sequenced in a study of CD8+CD57+ T cells in acquired aplastic anemia. Findings and caveats of the study: Patients and controls had in common 25 to 30 CD8+ CDR3 sequences.

The CDR3 has 14 amino acids. With 2 bases clipped from V and 6 bases from J, the junction kept 4 bases outside the gene matches. From germline, CDR1 is SGHTA and CDR2 FQGTGA. Those patients picked for sequencing had displayed CD8+CD57+ cell expansion on flow cytometry. There was no therapy given to any patient before the blood sampling took place. In this sample, this clonotype turned up many times. Its antigen is not known. Profiling of TCR beta VDJ combinations and CDR3 sequences used genomic DNA as template. MiXCR was run by TCRdb on the reads, yielding one entry per CDR3 protein. The sample carries more than 150,000 distinct CDR3 sequences, 48% recorded once.

Specimen: sorted CD4+, CD8+, or CD8+CD57+ T cells (not recorded which) from PBMCs. This chain uses TRBV7-3 with TRBJ1-5; 7 nucleotides align to TRBD1. The receptor was isolated from a human donor with aplastic anemia. CDR3 in DNA: TGTGCCAGCAGCTTATCAGGGGGAGGTCAGCCCCAGCATTTT. Amino acid sequence: CASSLSGGGQPQHF.